This T cell receptor (beta chain) is from a study of blood T cells in healthy people across ages. General observations from the study: It was the long-lived donors that had more naive CD4+ cells and higher diversity than aged donors. Because donor CMV status was unknown, expanded clonotype changes were possibly confounded. Observed TCR beta diversity per million T cells went down as age went up. This fall followed a roughly linear course with age.

Comment on this clonotype: Its antigen remains unidentified.

Researchers collected around 11 milliliters of peripheral blood from every single donor. The use of a sample-barcoded 5' primer and a J-beta primer mix characterized a second PCR of about 7 to 12 cycles. Each CDR3 protein gets one entry after TCRdb re-called the 5' RACE reads with MiXCR. The table includes 1.4 million to 1.5 million distinct CDR3 sequences, 42% detected once. Germline values: CDR1 MNHEY, CDR2 SVGEGT. V was shortened by 6 bases and J by 8 bases, with 14 bases between the two germline ends. There are 13 residues in the CDR3. This chain joins TRBV6-2 or TRBV6-3 and TRBJ2-1, with D possibly TRBD2 on 6 matching bases. The receptor was derived from a woman aged 18-29 years in good health. Sequenced sample: blood. The CDR3 nucleotides are TGTGCCAGCAGCCGGGACTTTAGCCATGAGCAGTTCTTC. Protein product: CASSRDFSHEQFF.